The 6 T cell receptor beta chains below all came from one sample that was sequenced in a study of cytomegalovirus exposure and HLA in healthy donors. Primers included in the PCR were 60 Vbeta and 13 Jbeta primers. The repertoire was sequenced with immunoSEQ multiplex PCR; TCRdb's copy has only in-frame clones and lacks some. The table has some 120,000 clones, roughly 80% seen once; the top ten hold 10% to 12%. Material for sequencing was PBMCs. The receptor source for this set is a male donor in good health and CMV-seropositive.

The CDR3: CASSLLARGYEQYF. The CDR3, as DNA: TGTGCCAGCAGCCTTCTGGCGAGAGGCTACGAGCAGTACTTC. The chain is built from TRBV7-2 and TRBJ2-7; D is unclear. The V gene lost 5 bases and the J gene lost 3 bases, with 14 bases spanning the gap. Germline CDR1 and CDR2: SGHTA and FQGNSA. CDR3 length: 14 amino acids.

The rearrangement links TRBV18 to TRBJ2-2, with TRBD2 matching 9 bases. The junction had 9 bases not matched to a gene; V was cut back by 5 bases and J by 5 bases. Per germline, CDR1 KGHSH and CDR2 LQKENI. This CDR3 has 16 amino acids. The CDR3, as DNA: TGTGCCAGCTCAGCCACGGGACTAGCCGGAACCGGGGAGCTGTTTTTT. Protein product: CASSATGLAGTGELFF. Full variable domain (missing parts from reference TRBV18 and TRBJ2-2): NAGVMQNPRHLVRRRGQEARLRCSPMKGHSHVYWYRQLPEEGLKFMVYLQKENIIDESGMPKERFSAEFPKEGPSILRIQQVVRGDSAAYFCASSATGLAGTGELFFGEGSRLTVL.

CDR3 nucleotides: TGTGCCAGCAGCTTGCGCGGGCACTACGAGCAGTACTTC. This sequence encodes CASSLRGHYEQYF. The V and J genes are TRBV5-6 and TRBJ2-5; a possible D gene is TRBD2 (5 bases). Matching the DNA end better, TRBJ2-7 makes the J call doubtful. The CDR3 extends over 13 amino acids. CDR1 SGHDT and CDR2 YYEEEE come from the germline V gene.

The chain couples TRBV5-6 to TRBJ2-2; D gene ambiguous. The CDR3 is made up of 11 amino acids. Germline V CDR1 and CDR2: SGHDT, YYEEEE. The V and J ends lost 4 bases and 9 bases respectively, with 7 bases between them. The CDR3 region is CASSAGWELFF. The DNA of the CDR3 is TGTGCCAGCAGCGCAGGTTGGGAGCTGTTTTTT.

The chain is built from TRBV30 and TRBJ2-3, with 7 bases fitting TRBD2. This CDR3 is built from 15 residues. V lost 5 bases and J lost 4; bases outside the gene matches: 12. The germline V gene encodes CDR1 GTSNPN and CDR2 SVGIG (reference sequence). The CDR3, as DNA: TGTGCCTGGGTCCCGTGGCGGGAGCCCGCAGATACGCAGTATTTT. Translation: CAWVPWREPADTQYF.

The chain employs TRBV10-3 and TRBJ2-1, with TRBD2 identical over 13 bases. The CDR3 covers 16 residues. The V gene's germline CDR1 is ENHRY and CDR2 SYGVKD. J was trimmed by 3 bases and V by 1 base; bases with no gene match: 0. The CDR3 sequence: CAISEWTSGSYNEQFF. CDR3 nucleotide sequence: TGTGCCATCAGTGAGTGGACTAGCGGGAGCTACAATGAGCAGTTCTTC.